This T cell receptor beta chain was recovered during a study of shared clonotypes between healthy human individuals. The wider study: Per donor, three plates held CD4 naive cells, three held CD4 memory, two held CD8 naive and one held CD8 memory.

Sequencing was performed with immunoSEQ multiplex PCR; in TCRdb, only in-frame clones are kept and a portion is missing. The sample records about 2 million clones, roughly 94% being singletons. Germline V CDR1 and CDR2: MGHDK, SYGVNS. There are 14 residues in the CDR3. V dropped 1 base and J dropped 4; count of bases not matched to a gene: 3. Of note for this clone: Its cognate antigen is unknown.

Naive CD8 cells, CD45RO-negative and positively selected for CCR7, excluded terminally differentiated effector memory CD45RA+ cells. Study outcomes and limitations: Compared with memory subsets, naive subsets generally had larger estimated richness.

The rearrangement uses TRBV25-1 and TRBJ2-5; 7 positions match TRBD2. This clonotype was obtained from a man younger than 30 in good health. The sequenced sample was naive CD8+ T cells sorted from blood. CDR3: CASSESPSGETQYF. The CDR3 DNA is TGTGCCAGCAGTGAATCCCCTAGCGGAGAGACCCAGTACTTC.